This T cell receptor (beta chain) was retrieved from a study of memory CD4+ T cells and cytomegalovirus serostatus. About the research overall: Of the healthy Belgian adults, 8 to 10 were CMV seropositive and approximately 25 seronegative. Study-level points and caveats: CD4+ memory repertoires contained about two fifths of the roughly 150 reported CMV TCRbeta sequences.

V gave up 2 bases and J gave up 0 bases, with 8 bases separating them. Germline V gene data show CDR1 as MNHNS and CDR2 as SASEGT. The CDR3 is 15 residues long. The sort gate was single viable CD3+CD4+CD8-CD45RO+ cells for memory CD4+ T cells. Total CD4+ T cells were enriched by CD4 positive selection. Concerning this clone: Its antigen is as yet unknown.

Profiled with immunoSEQ multiplex PCR; TCRdb holds only in-frame clones, not every one. This sample has about 62,000 clones, with more than 75% found just once. The TCR comes from an adult in good health and CMV-seropositive. This chain connects TRBV6-1 to TRBJ1-5; D is possibly TRBD1 (5 bases). The source material was memory CD4+ T cells from blood. The CDR3 spells CASSEPGISNQPQHF. For the CDR3, the DNA is TGTGCCAGCAGTGAACCAGGGATTAGCAATCAGCCCCAGCATTTT.